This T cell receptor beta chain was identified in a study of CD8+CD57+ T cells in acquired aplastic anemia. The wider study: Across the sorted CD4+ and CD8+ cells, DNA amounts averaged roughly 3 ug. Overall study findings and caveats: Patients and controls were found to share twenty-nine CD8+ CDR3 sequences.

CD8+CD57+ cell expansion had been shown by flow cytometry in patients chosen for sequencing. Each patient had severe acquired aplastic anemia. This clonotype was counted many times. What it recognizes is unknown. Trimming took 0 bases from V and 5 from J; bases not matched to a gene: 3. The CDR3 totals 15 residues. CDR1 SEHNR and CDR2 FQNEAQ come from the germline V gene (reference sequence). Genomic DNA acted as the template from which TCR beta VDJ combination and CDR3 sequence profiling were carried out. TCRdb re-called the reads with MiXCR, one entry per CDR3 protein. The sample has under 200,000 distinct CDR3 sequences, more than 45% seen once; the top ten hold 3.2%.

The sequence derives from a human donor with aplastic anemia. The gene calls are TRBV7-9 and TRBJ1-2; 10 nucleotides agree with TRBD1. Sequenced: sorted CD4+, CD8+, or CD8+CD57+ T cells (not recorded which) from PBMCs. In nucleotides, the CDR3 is TGTGCCAGCAGCTTAGCGGTGGGACAGGGGTATGGCTACACCTTC. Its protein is CASSLAVGQGYGYTF.